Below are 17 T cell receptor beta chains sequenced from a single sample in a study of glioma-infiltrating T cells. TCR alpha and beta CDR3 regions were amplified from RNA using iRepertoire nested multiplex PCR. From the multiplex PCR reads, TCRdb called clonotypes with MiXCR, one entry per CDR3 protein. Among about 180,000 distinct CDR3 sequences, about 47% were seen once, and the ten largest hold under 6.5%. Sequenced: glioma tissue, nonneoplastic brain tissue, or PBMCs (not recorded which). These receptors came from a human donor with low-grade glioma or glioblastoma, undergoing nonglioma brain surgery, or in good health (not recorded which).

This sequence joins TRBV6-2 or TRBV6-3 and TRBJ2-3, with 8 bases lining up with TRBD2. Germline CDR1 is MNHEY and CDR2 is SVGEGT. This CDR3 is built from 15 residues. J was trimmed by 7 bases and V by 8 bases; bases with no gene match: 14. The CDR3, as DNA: TGTGCCAGCCTGATGACTAGCGTTCGGTCATATACGCAGTATTTT. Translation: CASLMTSVRSYTQYF.

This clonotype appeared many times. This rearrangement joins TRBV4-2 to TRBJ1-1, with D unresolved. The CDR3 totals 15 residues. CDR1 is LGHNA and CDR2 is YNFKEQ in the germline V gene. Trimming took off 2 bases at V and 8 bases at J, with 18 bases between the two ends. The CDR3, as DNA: TGTGCCAGCAGCCAATTAAGCCCAGTAGGAGGCGAAGCTTTCTTT. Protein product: CASSQLSPVGGEAFF.

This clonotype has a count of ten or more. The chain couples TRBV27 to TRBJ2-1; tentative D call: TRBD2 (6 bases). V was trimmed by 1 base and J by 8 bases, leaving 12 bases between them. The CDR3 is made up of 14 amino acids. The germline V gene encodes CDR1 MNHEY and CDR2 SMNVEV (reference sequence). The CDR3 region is CASSLYGDSDEQFF. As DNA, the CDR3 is TGTGCCAGCAGTTTATATGGGGACTCGGATGAGCAGTTCTTC.

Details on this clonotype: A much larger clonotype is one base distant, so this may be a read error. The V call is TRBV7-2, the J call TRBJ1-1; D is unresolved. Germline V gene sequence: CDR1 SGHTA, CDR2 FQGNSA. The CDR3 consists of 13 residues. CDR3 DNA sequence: TGCGCCACCAGCCAAGATCAGTACACTGAAGCTTTCTTT. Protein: CATSQDQYTEAFF.

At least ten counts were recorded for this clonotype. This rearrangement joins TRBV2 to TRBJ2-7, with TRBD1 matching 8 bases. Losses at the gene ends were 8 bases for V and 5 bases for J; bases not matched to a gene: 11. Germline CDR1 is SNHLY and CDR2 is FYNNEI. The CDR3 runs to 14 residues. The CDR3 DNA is TGTGCCAGCGGAGACGGGACAGGTCGCGACGAGCAGTACTTC. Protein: CASGDGTGRDEQYF.

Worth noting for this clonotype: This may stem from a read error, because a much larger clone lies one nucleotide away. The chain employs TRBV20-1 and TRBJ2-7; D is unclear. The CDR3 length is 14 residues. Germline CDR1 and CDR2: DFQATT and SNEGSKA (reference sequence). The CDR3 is CSARDIRNVNEQNF. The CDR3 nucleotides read TGCAGTGCTAGAGATATTAGGAACGTGAACGAGCAGAACTTC.

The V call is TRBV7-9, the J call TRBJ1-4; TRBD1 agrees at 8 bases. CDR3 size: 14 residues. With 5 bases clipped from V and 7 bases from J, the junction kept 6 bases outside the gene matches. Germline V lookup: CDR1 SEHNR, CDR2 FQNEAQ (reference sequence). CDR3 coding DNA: TGTGCCAGCAGCCCCACAGGGGGTGTTGAAAAACTGTTTTTT. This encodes CASSPTGGVEKLFF.

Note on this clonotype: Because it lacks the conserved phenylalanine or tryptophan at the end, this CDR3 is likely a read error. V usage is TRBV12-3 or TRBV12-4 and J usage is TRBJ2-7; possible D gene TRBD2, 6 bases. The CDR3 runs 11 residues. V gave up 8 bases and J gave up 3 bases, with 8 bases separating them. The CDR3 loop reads CASAGGYEQYL. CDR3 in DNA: TGTGCCAGCGCCGGGGGCTACGAGCAGTACCTC.

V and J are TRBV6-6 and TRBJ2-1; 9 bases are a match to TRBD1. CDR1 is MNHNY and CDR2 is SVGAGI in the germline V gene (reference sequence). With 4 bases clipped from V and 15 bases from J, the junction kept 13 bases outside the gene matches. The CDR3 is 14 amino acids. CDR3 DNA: TGTGCCAGCAGTTCGCAAGAAAGCGGGACAGGGCCGTTCTTC. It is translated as CASSSQESGTGPFF.

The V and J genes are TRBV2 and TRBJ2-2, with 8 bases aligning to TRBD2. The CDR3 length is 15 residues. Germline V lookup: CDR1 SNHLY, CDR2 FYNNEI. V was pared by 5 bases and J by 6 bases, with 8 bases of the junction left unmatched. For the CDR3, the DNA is TGTGCCAGCAGTACGACTAGCGAGACGTCCGGGGAGCTGTTTTTT. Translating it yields CASSTTSETSGELFF.

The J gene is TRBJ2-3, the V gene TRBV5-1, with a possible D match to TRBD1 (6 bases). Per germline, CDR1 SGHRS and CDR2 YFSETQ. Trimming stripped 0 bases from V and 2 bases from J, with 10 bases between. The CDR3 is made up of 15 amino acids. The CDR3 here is CASSLAGQNTDTQYF. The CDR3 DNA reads TGCGCCAGCAGCTTGGCCGGACAGAACACAGATACGCAGTATTTT.

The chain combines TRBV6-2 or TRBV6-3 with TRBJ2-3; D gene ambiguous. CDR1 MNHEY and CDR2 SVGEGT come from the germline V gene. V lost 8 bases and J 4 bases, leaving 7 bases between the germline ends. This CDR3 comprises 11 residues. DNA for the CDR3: TGTGCCAGCCGTCTGGCAGATACGCAGTATTTT. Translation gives CASRLADTQYF.

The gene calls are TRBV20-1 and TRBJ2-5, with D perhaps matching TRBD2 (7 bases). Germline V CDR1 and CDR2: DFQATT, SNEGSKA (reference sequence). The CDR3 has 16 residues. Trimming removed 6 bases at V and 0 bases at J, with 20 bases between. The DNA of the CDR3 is TGCAGTGCGTCCGGGGGGCACAACTTCGACCAAGAGACCCAGTACTTC. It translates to CSASGGHNFDQETQYF.

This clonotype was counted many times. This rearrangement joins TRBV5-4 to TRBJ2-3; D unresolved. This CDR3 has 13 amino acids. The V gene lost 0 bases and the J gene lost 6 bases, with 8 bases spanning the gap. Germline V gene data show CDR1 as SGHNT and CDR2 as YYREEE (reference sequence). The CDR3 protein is CASSLGALDTQYF. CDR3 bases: TGTGCCAGCAGCTTGGGGGCCCTCGATACGCAGTATTTT.

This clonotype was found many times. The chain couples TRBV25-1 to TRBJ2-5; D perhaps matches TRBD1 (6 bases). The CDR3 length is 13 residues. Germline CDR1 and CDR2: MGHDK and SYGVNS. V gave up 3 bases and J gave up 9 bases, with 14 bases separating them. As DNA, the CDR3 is TGTGCCAGCAGTGATTCTGCACAGGGACCCCAGTACTTC. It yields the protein CASSDSAQGPQYF.

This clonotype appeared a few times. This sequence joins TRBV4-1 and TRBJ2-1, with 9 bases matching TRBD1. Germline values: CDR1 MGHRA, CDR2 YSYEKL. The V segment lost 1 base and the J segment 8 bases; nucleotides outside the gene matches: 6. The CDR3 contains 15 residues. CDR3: CASSQVGTGTDEQFF. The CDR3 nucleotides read TGCGCCAGCAGCCAAGTTGGGACAGGGACGGATGAGCAGTTCTTC.

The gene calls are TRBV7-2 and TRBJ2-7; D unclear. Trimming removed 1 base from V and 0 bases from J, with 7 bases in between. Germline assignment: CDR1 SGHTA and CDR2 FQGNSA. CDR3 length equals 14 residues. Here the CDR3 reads CASSLGVLSYEQYF. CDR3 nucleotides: TGTGCCAGCAGCTTAGGGGTCCTCTCCTACGAGCAGTACTTC. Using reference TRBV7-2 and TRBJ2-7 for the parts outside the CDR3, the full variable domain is GAGVSQSPSNKVTEKGKDVELRCDPISGHTALYWYRQSLGQGLEFLIYFQGNSAPDKSGLPSDRFSAERTGGSVSTLTIQRTQQEDSAVYLCASSLGVLSYEQYFGPGTRLTVT.